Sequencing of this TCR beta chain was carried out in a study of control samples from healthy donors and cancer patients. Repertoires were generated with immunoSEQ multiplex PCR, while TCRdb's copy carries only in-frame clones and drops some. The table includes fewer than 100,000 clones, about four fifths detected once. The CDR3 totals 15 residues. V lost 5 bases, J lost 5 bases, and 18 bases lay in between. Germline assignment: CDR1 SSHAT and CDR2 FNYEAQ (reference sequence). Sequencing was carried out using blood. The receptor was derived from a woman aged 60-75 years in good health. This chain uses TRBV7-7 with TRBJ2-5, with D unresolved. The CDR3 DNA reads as TGTGCCAGCAGCCCCCGTTTGGGCGCAAGGGAGACCCAGTACTTC. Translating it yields CASSPRLGARETQYF.